This T cell receptor (beta chain) stems from a study of cytomegalovirus exposure and HLA in healthy donors (dated by TCRdb to 2016 to 2017). In the study overall: An earlier analysis of approximately 640 of the donors reported 250 to 300 Gb of sequence data and 100 million to 130 million unique TCR beta sequences from about 179 million T cells. An early release covering roughly 640 HLA-typed donors comprised 300 to 350 gigabases of sequencing data and around 80 million unique TCR sequences. Of the roughly 400 genotyped donors, about 84% fell in the genetic ancestry cluster associated with self-reported Caucasian donors. The study aimed to test whether cataloging public T cell receptors could reveal signatures of past pathogen exposure. The study used immunosequencing to profile the T cell repertoires of 670 or so subjects and linked those repertoires to cytomegalovirus serostatus. In addition to the first cohort of about 650 subjects, a separate validation cohort of about 120 different subjects was used. To predict cytomegalovirus infection status, the study combined high-throughput TCR immunosequencing, statistical association of individual TCRs with disease status, and machine learning. In a later analysis, previously published TCR beta repertoires from some 640 donors were re-analyzed and high-resolution HLA genotyping was added so that TCR occurrence patterns could be studied. Rather than using new phenotypic data, the later analysis identified candidate immune exposures from TCR beta sequences and from how often those sequences occurred across donors. An earlier analysis of 587 of the donors used high-throughput TCR beta sequencing to judge whether each TCR beta V gene segment behaved as functional or pseudogenic. Donor age, sex, ethnicity and CMV serostatus were compiled alongside the repertoire data. A later genetic analysis took genome-wide SNP genotypes for about three fifths of the 666 donors and used that subset as a discovery cohort. All discovery cohort repertoires had been generated using a single sequencing platform. HLA typing covered class I and class II loci at four-digit resolution. The number of donors typed differed by locus, with roughly 620-630 for A, B, C, DRB1 and DQB1, about 500 for DQA1, approximately 570 for DPA1, and 472 for DPB1. Four or five DR-DQ haplotypes were handled as single units for association and clustering because linkage in the cohort was strong. Across approximately 400 genotyped donors of the cohort, an average of approximately 240,000 unique TCR beta nucleotide sequences per donor were sequenced, and roughly 20% of those sequences were non-productive. Broader findings and caveats from the paper: In a later genetic analysis, fewer N-insertions in productive TCRs were reported among donors in an Asian-associated ancestry cluster than the 666-donor mean. Across donors, most TCR sequences were observed very rarely, whereas some public TCRs were present in many individuals. It was suggested by the authors that the approach could potentially be generalized to other disease states and immunological phenotypes. In vitro tests confirmed that a few of the cytomegalovirus-associated TCR beta chains recognize cytomegalovirus antigens. The classifier was reported to diagnose cytomegalovirus status with high specificity and sensitivity in both the original and validation cohorts. Some IMGT-functional V segments, including TRBV6-2 and TRBV6-3, could not be distinguished by the 87-base-pair reads and were therefore excluded. In a later analysis, the rate of TCR association differed among HLA loci, with DRB1 alleles having the most associated TCRs and HLA-C alleles having the fewest. In the study, some 160 TCR beta chains were listed as associated with cytomegalovirus. The cohort was sequenced for TCR beta chains only, and without alpha or paired-chain data the features that could be detected were limited. The only immune exposure information available for the cohort was CMV serostatus. A later analysis reported that several top co-occurrence clusters appeared linked to parvovirus B19, influenza, CMV and Epstein-Barr virus. Most CMV-associated TCR beta chains appeared to be HLA-restricted in a later analysis, and the HLA associations seemed to be driven largely by CMV exposure. Sequencing depth was assumed to be roughly uniform across donors in the presence/absence analyses, though that assumption may not hold. A further reported finding was that TCR beta sequences accurately predicted the HLA-A and HLA-B alleles for most subjects in the first cohort. Correlated functional status among segregating V segments might be attributable to linkage disequilibrium, but an unknown experimental factor could not be ruled out. An association between a missense DCLRE1C variant and V-gene and J-gene trimming of TCR beta chains was found in a later genetic analysis and replicated in an independent cohort. Broadly in line with IMGT annotations, most TCR beta V segments showed up in productive rearrangements about 87% or about 30% of the time in an earlier analysis of several hundred of the donors. A group of highly shared sequence variants was considered likely to be a technical artifact of the sequencing pipeline. Because HLA typing was missing for some donors at each locus, association tests included only the typed subset. Specific HLA alleles were associated with roughly 16,000 TCR beta sequences at a false discovery rate of 0.05 in a later analysis. The earlier analysis of approximately 590 of the donors excluded fewer than 20 rarely observed V segments, including chromosome 9 orphons, because counts were too low. In a later analysis, HLA-associated TCR beta chains were found to be more clonally expanded and to have lower generation probabilities than equally common non-associated chains. When HLA alleles, especially DR and DQ, strongly co-occurred, attributing TCR associations to individual alleles was difficult.

The method was the immunoSEQ multiplex PCR assay. The multiplex PCR relied on a mix of 60 forward primers for TCR Vbeta segments and 13 reverse primers for TCR Jbeta segments. A multiplex PCR assay on genomic DNA amplified the CDR3 region of rearranged TCR beta genes. The Illumina HiSeq System was used to sequence the amplified TCR beta libraries as 87-base-pair reads. In the source study's methods: A later analysis counted 65 million to 90 million unique TCR beta chains across the 666 repertoires, and roughly 9.9 million of these chains were shared by at least two donors. Raw reads were error-corrected and collapsed into unique sequences with a nearest-neighbor algorithm that merged closely related sequences to remove PCR and sequencing errors. V, D and J gene segments were assigned by aligning CDR3 sequences to IMGT reference sequences. For a sequence to be retained, a match of at least six nucleotides to both a V gene segment and a J gene segment was required. Rearrangements were classified as productive when the CDR3 lacked stop codons and remained in frame with V and J, and all other rearrangements were classified as non-productive. CDR3 was defined according to IMGT convention as the region running from the second conserved V-encoded cysteine to the conserved J-encoded phenylalanine. The earlier analysis of about 500 of the donors excluded sequences that lacked an unambiguous match to a single V gene segment. An earlier analysis of a few hundred of the donors called V segments functional above 56.7% productive rearrangements and segregating when the between-donor standard deviation exceeded 5%. A statistical classification framework was developed to diagnose cytomegalovirus status using the catalog of TCR beta chain sequences. In a later analysis, TCR nucleotide sequences were compared against IMGT/GENE-DB human TR gene sequences so that V and J genes could be assigned. A later analysis assigned CDR3 sequences and most-parsimonious VDJ recombination scenarios with the TCRdist pipeline. A later analysis defined each TCR beta chain by its CDR3 amino acid sequence plus V-gene family, and excluded reads lacking a unique V-gene family. As a way to deal with suspected cross-contamination and a sequencing artifact, a later analysis dropped more than 500 nucleotide sequences that were highly shared and had low generation probability. In a later analysis, a clonal expansion index was calculated for each public chain from normalized within-repertoire ranks of inferred template counts. A later analysis computed generation probabilities with a VDJ recombination model fitted to out-of-frame rearrangements, and checked the results against IGoR. In a later analysis, TCR-TCR, TCR-HLA and TCR-CMV co-occurrence was scored with hypergeometric tests, and a repertoire-size bias correction was applied to TCR pairs. To estimate false discovery rates, a later analysis permuted the HLA or CMV assignments 20 times. In a later analysis, co-occurring TCRs were grouped using DBSCAN, with TCRdist sequence similarity added in when clustering inside HLA-allele-positive subsets. Co-occurrence clustering excluded repertoires with fewer than 30,000 or more than 120,000 public chains, plus five with anomalous nucleotide sharing. TCRdb provides this immuneACCESS table in a form limited to in-frame rearrangements. Some clones are lacking; in checked studies, under half of them reflect an unresolved V gene, and why the rest are absent is not known. The V and J calls and the clone size are those of that table, but D and trimming were determined from the DNA. In all, the sample holds roughly 190,000 clones, and 79% of those were seen once. The top ten clones comprise less than 2.5% of the sample.

Details on this clone: Its antigen has not been determined. No much larger clone exists at a distance of one base, and base qualities are not known.

In total, roughly 670 healthy bone marrow donors made up the cohort. All cohort members were sampled while nominally healthy, although unrecorded immune exposures were likely present. The donor tested CMV seronegative, placing the donor among the 350 or so seronegative members of the cohort. A peripheral blood sample was collected from each donor, and TCR beta sequencing was performed on peripheral blood mononuclear cells. The Qiagen DNeasy Blood Extraction Kit was used to extract genomic DNA from the blood cell samples. Reading the germline V gene (reference sequence) gives CDR1 GTSNPN and CDR2 SVGIG. A distance of 8 bases separates the germline ends of V and J, which lose 5 bases and 3 bases respectively. From cysteine to phenylalanine, the CDR3 is 11 amino acids long. Only CDR3 DNA is held: 33 bases, read in frame from base 1.

The sequence links TRBV30 to TRBJ2-7, with a weak D call of TRBD1 (6 bases match). This clonotype was sampled from a woman between 45 and 60 years old in good health and CMV-seronegative. Sequencing was carried out using PBMCs. CDR3 sequence: CAWGTNYEQYF. The DNA reads TGTGCCTGGGGGACAAACTACGAGCAGTACTTC.